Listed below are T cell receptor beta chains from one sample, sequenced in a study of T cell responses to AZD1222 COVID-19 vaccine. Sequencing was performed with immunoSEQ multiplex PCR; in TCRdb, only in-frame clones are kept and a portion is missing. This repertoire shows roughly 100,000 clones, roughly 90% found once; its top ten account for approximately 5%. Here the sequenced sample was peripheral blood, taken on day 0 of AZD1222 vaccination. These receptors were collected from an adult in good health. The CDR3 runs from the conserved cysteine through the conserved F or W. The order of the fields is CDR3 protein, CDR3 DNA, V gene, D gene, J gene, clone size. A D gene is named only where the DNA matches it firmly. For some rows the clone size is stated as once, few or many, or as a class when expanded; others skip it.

CDR3: CASSYSTRDPTDTQYF
DNA: TGTGCCAGCAGTTACTCGACCAGGGACCCCACAGATACGCAGTATTTT
V: TRBV6-6
D: -
J: TRBJ2-3
size: -

CDR3: CASSVLQGAAEAFF
DNA: TGCGCCAGCAGCGTATTACAGGGGGCGGCTGAAGCTTTCTTT
V: TRBV4-1
D: TRBD1
J: TRBJ1-1
size: -

CDR3: CASSGGLDQPQHF
DNA: TGTGCCAGCAGTGGAGGGCTGGATCAGCCCCAGCATTTT
V: TRBV6-4
D: -
J: TRBJ1-5
size: -

CDR3: CASSYSGGAFF
DNA: TGTGCCAGCAGTTACTCCGGCGGAGCTTTCTTT
V: TRBV6-5
D: -
J: TRBJ1-1
size: -

CDR3: CAISSAGGEKLFF
DNA: TGTGCCATCAGTTCAGCAGGGGGCGAAAAACTGTTTTTT
V: TRBV10-3
D: TRBD1
J: TRBJ1-4
size: -

CDR3: CASSLFKVGPYEQYF
DNA: TGTGCCAGCAGTTTATTCAAGGTTGGACCCTACGAGCAGTACTTC
V: TRBV28
D: -
J: TRBJ2-7
size: -

CDR3: CASSLTSVGYEQYF
DNA: TGTGCCAGCAGCTTGACTAGCGTGGGCTACGAGCAGTACTTC
V: TRBV7-9
D: TRBD2
J: TRBJ2-7
size: -

CDR3: CASSLYAGHGEQYF
DNA: TGTGCCAGCAGCTTGTACGCGGGACATGGGGAGCAGTACTTC
V: TRBV5-8
D: -
J: TRBJ2-7
size: -

CDR3: CASSSEGLAGNIQYF
DNA: TGTGCCAGCAGCTCAGAGGGACTAGCGGGAAACATTCAGTACTTC
V: TRBV7-2
D: TRBD2
J: TRBJ2-4
size: -

CDR3: CASSAGQMAPYEQYF
DNA: TGTGCCAGCAGCGCGGGACAAATGGCACCCTACGAGCAGTACTTC
V: TRBV9
D: -
J: TRBJ2-7
size: once

CDR3: CASSGQGGQYF
DNA: TGTGCCAGCAGTGGACAGGGAGGTCAGTACTTC
V: TRBV12-3/TRBV12-4
D: TRBD1
J: TRBJ2-7
size: -

CDR3: CASSSTPNTEAFF
DNA: TGTGCCAGCAGCTCGACACCGAACACTGAAGCTTTCTTT
V: TRBV6-6
D: -
J: TRBJ1-1
size: -

CDR3: CATSRVDSTYEQYF
DNA: TGTGCCACCAGCAGAGTAGACAGCACCTACGAGCAGTACTTC
V: TRBV15
D: -
J: TRBJ2-7
size: many

CDR3: CASSDSLAVITGELFF
DNA: TGTGCCAGCAGTGACTCGCTAGCGGTCATCACCGGGGAGCTGTTTTTT
V: TRBV2
D: TRBD2
J: TRBJ2-2
size: -

CDR3: CASSKGQRIEAFF
DNA: TGTGCCAGCAGCAAGGGACAGCGGATTGAAGCTTTCTTT
V: TRBV7-8
D: TRBD1
J: TRBJ1-1
size: -

CDR3: CASSPQGAGVGTEAFF
DNA: TGTGCCAGCTCACCTCAAGGGGCAGGGGTGGGCACTGAAGCTTTCTTT
V: TRBV18
D: -
J: TRBJ1-1
size: -

CDR3: CASSYRFGGSPLHF
DNA: TGTGCCAGCAGTTACAGGTTTGGGGGTTCACCCCTCCACTTT
V: TRBV6-5
D: -
J: TRBJ1-6
size: -

CDR3: CATSDRQGPNEKLFF
DNA: TGTGCCACCAGTGATAGACAGGGACCTAATGAAAAACTGTTTTTT
V: TRBV24-1
D: TRBD1
J: TRBJ1-4
size: -

CDR3: CASSQEGGSYGYTF
DNA: TGTGCCAGCAGCCAAGAGGGGGGCAGCTATGGCTACACCTTC
V: TRBV3-1/TRBV3-2
D: -
J: TRBJ1-2
size: -

CDR3: CASSQLHSGDTEAFF
DNA: TGTGCCAGCTCGCAGCTACACAGCGGGGACACTGAAGCTTTCTTT
V: TRBV18
D: -
J: TRBJ1-1
size: -

CDR3: CASSLPRGLYEQYF
DNA: TGTGCCAGCAGCTTGCCCAGGGGGCTGTACGAGCAGTACTTC
V: TRBV5-8
D: TRBD1
J: TRBJ2-7
size: -

CDR3: CATRDRGTDTQYF
DNA: TGTGCCACCCGGGACAGGGGGACAGATACGCAGTATTTT
V: TRBV15
D: TRBD1
J: TRBJ2-3
size: -

CDR3: CASSLVLAEQYF
DNA: TGTGCCAGCAGCTTAGTACTAGCAGAGCAGTACTTC
V: TRBV11-2
D: -
J: TRBJ2-7
size: -

CDR3: CASGLVRPYEQYF
DNA: TGTGCTAGTGGTTTGGTCCGTCCCTACGAGCAGTACTTC
V: TRBV12-5
D: -
J: TRBJ2-7
size: once

CDR3: CAISESGRAEQYF
DNA: TGTGCCATCAGTGAGTCGGGACGGGCCGAGCAGTACTTC
V: TRBV10-3
D: -
J: TRBJ2-7
size: -

CDR3: CASSPGVTDEKLFF
DNA: TGTGCCAGCAGCCCAGGGGTCACCGATGAAAAACTGTTTTTT
V: TRBV7-6
D: -
J: TRBJ1-4
size: -

CDR3: CASARGWRYEQYF
DNA: TGTGCCAGTGCTCGAGGCTGGCGCTACGAGCAGTACTTC
V: TRBV19
D: -
J: TRBJ2-7
size: -

CDR3: CASSRAGGREETQYF
DNA: TGTGCCAGCAGCCGAGCGGGAGGAAGGGAAGAGACCCAGTACTTC
V: TRBV9
D: TRBD2
J: TRBJ2-5
size: -

CDR3: CASSQGRVGRDTQYF
DNA: TGTGCCAGCAGCCAAGGGCGGGTCGGCAGGGATACGCAGTATTTT
V: TRBV3-1/TRBV3-2
D: -
J: TRBJ2-3
size: -

CDR3: CASSLDPRAQGLYNEQFF
DNA: TGCGCCAGCAGCTTGGACCCTCGGGCGCAGGGGCTCTACAATGAGCAGTTCTTC
V: TRBV5-1
D: -
J: TRBJ2-1
size: -

CDR3: CASSPGQNTGELFF
DNA: TGTGCCAGCAGCCCCGGACAGAACACCGGGGAGCTGTTTTTT
V: TRBV5-4
D: -
J: TRBJ2-2
size: -

CDR3: CASSESMNYGYTF
DNA: TGTGCCAGCAGTGAATCAATGAACTATGGCTACACCTTC
V: TRBV2
D: -
J: TRBJ1-2
size: once

CDR3: CSASFLGSPQHF
DNA: TGCAGTGCTAGTTTCCTGGGGTCGCCCCAGCATTTT
V: TRBV20-1
D: -
J: TRBJ1-5
size: -

CDR3: CATSRNRDSAWAQFF
DNA: TGTGCCACCAGCAGGAACCGGGACTCAGCATGGGCGCAGTTCTTC
V: TRBV15
D: -
J: TRBJ2-1
size: -

CDR3: CASFRGLAGNRPLYNEQFF
DNA: TGTGCCAGCTTCCGGGGACTAGCGGGAAACCGACCACTCTACAATGAGCAGTTCTTC
V: TRBV5-4
D: TRBD2
J: TRBJ2-1
size: -

CDR3: CASSQEGGLAYEQYF
DNA: TGCGCCAGCAGCCAAGAGGGGGGACTAGCGTACGAGCAGTACTTC
V: TRBV4-3
D: TRBD2
J: TRBJ2-7
size: -

CDR3: CASSPLAGGPTGEQFF
DNA: TGCGCCAGCAGCCCGCTAGCGGGAGGCCCCACCGGTGAGCAGTTCTTC
V: TRBV5-1
D: TRBD2
J: TRBJ2-1
size: -

CDR3: CASSLRQGGYNEQFF
DNA: TGTGCCAGCAGCTTAAGACAGGGTGGATACAATGAGCAGTTCTTC
V: TRBV7-8
D: TRBD1
J: TRBJ2-1
size: -

CDR3: CASSFRGPDEQYF
DNA: TGCGCCAGCAGCTTCAGGGGGCCGGACGAGCAGTACTTC
V: TRBV5-1
D: TRBD1
J: TRBJ2-7
size: -

CDR3: CASSRRETEAFF
DNA: TGTGCCAGCAGTCGCCGGGAGACTGAAGCTTTCTTT
V: TRBV6-5
D: -
J: TRBJ1-1
size: -

CDR3: CASSFSGRAYEQYF
DNA: TGTGCCAGCAGTTTTAGCGGGAGAGCCTACGAGCAGTACTTC
V: TRBV28
D: TRBD2
J: TRBJ2-7
size: -

CDR3: CASTPEGERNTIYF
DNA: TGTGCCAGCACGCCCGAGGGGGAGAGAAACACCATATATTTT
V: TRBV19
D: -
J: TRBJ1-3
size: -

CDR3: CASSPSTGRGNSPLHF
DNA: TGTGCCAGCTCACCATCGACAGGGAGAGGGAATTCACCCCTCCACTTT
V: TRBV18
D: TRBD1
J: TRBJ1-6
size: -

CDR3: CSAGHPNTGELFF
DNA: TGCAGCGCTGGACACCCGAACACCGGGGAGCTGTTTTTT
V: TRBV29-1
D: -
J: TRBJ2-2
size: -